The 8 T cell receptor beta chains in this list originate from one sample, sequenced in a study of T cells in Graves' hyperthyroidism and ophthalmopathy. TCR beta CDR3 region amplification was performed from RNA transcripts. TCR CDR3 regions were first amplified by RT-PCR with HTBI primers. TCRdb passed the multiplex PCR reads through MiXCR, listing each CDR3 protein once. In the table there are 400,000 to 600,000 distinct CDR3 sequences, approximately 16% of which are singletons. The source material was blood. These receptors were obtained from a woman in her 30s with Graves' ophthalmopathy.

V gene TRBV20-1 combines with J gene TRBJ1-6; D remains unclear. Germline V gene lookup returns CDR1 DFQATT and CDR2 SNEGSKA (reference sequence). V shed 4 bases and J shed 9 bases, with 19 bases lying between them. The CDR3 totals 15 residues. The CDR3 region is CSANIHGGRFSPLHF. The CDR3, as DNA: TGCAGTGCTAATATCCACGGAGGACGGTTTTCACCCCTCCACTTT.

There are a few counts of this clonotype. V and J are TRBV5-1 and TRBJ1-6; TRBD1 agrees at 8 bases. After removal of 2 bases from V and 10 bases from J, the junction contained 8 bases not matched to a gene. CDR1 is SGHRS and CDR2 is YFSETQ in the germline V gene. The CDR3 extends over 15 amino acids. The CDR3 DNA sequence: TGCGCCAGCAGCTTCGAACAGGGGGGTGGGTCACCCCTCCACTTT. Its translation is CASSFEQGGGSPLHF. Full variable domain (outside the CDR3, taken from reference TRBV5-1 and TRBJ1-6): KAGVTQTPRYLIKTRGQQVTLSCSPISGHRSVSWYQQTPGQGLQFLFEYFSETQRNKGNFPGRFSGRQFSNSRSEMNVSTLELGDSALYLCASSFEQGGGSPLHFGNGTRLTVT.

The rearrangement joins TRBV19 to TRBJ2-1, with TRBD1 as a possible D gene (5 bases). The ends were cut back, 4 bases at V and 8 bases at J, with 15 bases in the middle. Germline V gene lookup returns CDR1 LNHDA and CDR2 SQIVND (reference sequence). This CDR3 contains 14 residues. The CDR3: CASSKRRTHYEQFF. CDR3 bases: TGTGCCAGTAGTAAACGAAGGACACATTATGAGCAGTTCTTC.

The V and J genes are TRBV4-3 and TRBJ2-2; weak D call: TRBD2 (5 bases). Germline assignment: CDR1 LGHNA and CDR2 YSLEER. CDR3 size: 16 residues. V shed 1 base and J shed 3 bases, with 12 bases lying between them. The CDR3 DNA sequence: TGCGCCAGCAGCCAAGGGCGGTGGGAGTACACCGGGGAGCTGTTTTTT. It codes for CASSQGRWEYTGELFF.

This clonotype was seen repeatedly, ten times or more. The V call is TRBV9, the J call TRBJ1-3; D is ambiguous. The CDR3 consists of 16 residues. CDR1 is SGDLS, CDR2 YYNGEE, per germline. V dropped 4 bases and J dropped 0 bases, with 14 bases sitting between them. DNA of the CDR3: TGTGCCAGCAGCTCCCGTTACATGAGCTCTGGAAACACCATATATTTT. It yields the protein CASSSRYMSSGNTIYF. Based on the CDR3 plus reference TRBV9 and TRBJ1-3, the full variable domain is DSGVTQTPKHLITATGQRVTLRCSPRSGDLSVYWYQQSLDQGLQFLIQYYNGEERAKGNILERFSAQQFPDLHSELNLSSLELGDSALYFCASSSRYMSSGNTIYFGEGSWLTVV.

This chain joins TRBV6-5 and TRBJ1-3, with D unresolved. Trimming stripped 2 bases from V and 0 bases from J, with 8 bases between. The CDR3 runs 15 residues. The germline gives CDR1 MNHEY, CDR2 SVGAGI. Here the CDR3 reads CASSYNTVSGNTIYF. The CDR3 coding sequence is TGTGCCAGCAGTTACAATACTGTCTCTGGAAACACCATATATTTT.

This clonotype was detected ten times or more. The chain carries TRBV7-2 and TRBJ2-2; 9 bases fit TRBD2. After removal of 6 bases from V and 0 bases from J, the junction contained 2 bases not matched to a gene. Germline V gives CDR1 SGHTA, CDR2 FQGNSA. CDR3 length equals 15 residues. CDR3 residues: CASRGGGANTGELFF. CDR3 in DNA: TGTGCCAGCAGGGGCGGGGGGGCGAACACCGGGGAGCTGTTTTTT.

This clonotype has ten or more counts. This chain links TRBV20-1 with TRBJ2-3; TRBD2 matches 7 bases. The germline V gene encodes CDR1 DFQATT and CDR2 SNEGSKA (reference sequence). The CDR3 loop spans 12 amino acids. J was trimmed by 4 bases and V by 5 bases; bases with no gene match: 3. The CDR3 DNA reads TGCAGTGCTGGACTAGTGGCAGATACGCAGTATTTT. Its protein is CSAGLVADTQYF.